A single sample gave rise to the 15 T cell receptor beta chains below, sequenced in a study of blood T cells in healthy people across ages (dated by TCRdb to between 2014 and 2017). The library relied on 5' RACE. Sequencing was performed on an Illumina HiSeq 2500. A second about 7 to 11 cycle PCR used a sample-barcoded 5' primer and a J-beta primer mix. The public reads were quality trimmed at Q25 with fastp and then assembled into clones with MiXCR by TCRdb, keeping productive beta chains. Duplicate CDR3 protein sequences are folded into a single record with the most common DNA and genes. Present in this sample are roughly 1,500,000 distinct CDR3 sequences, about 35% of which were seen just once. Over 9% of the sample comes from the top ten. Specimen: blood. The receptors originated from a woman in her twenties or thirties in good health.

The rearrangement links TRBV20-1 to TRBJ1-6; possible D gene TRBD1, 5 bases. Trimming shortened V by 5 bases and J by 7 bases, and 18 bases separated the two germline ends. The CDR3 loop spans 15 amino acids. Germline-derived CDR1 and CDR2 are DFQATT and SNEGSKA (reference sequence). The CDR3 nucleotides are TGCAGTGCTCCTGCCACGACAGCATCGAATTCACCCCTCCACTTT. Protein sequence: CSAPATTASNSPLHF.

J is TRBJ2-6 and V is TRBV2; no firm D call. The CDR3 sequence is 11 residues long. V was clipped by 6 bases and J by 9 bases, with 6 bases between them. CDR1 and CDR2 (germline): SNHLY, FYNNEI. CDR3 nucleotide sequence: TGTGCCAGCAGGGACCTCAACGTCCTGACTTTC. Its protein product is CASRDLNVLTF.

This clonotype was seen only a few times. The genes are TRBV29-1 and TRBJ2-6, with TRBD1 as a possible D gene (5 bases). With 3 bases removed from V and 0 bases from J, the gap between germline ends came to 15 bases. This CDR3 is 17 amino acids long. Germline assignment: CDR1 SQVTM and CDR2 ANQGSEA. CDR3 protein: CSVETEKATSGANVLTF. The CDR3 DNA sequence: TGCAGCGTTGAGACAGAAAAGGCTACCTCTGGGGCCAACGTCCTGACTTTC.

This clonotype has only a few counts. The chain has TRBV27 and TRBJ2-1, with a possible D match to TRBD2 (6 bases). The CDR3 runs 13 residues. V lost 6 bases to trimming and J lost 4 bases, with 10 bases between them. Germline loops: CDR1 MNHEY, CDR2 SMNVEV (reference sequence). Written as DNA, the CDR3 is TGTGCCAGCAGAAATAGCGGATACAATGAGCAGTTCTTC. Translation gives CASRNSGYNEQFF.

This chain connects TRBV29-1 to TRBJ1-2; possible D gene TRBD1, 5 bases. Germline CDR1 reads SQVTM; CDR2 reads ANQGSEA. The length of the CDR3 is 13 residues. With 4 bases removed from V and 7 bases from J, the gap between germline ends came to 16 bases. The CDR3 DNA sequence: TGCAGCGTTGTGGGGCAGAGCGTGGGTGGCTACACCTTC. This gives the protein CSVVGQSVGGYTF.

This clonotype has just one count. The CDR3 DNA follows: TGTGCCACCAGAAGAAGTCCGCCTGAAGCTTTCTTT. It encodes CATRRSPPEAFF. V and J are TRBV2 and TRBJ1-1; no firm D call. Trimming took off 10 bases at V and 6 bases at J, with 15 bases between the two ends. The CDR3 length is 12 residues. Looked up from germline, CDR1 is SNHLY and CDR2 is FYNNEI.

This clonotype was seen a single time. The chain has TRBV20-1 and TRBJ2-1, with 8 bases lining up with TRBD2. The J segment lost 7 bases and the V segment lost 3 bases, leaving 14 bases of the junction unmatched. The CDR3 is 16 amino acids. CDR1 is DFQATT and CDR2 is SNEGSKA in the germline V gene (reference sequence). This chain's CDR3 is CSASPPGAGVRNEQFF. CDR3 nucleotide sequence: TGCAGTGCTAGCCCCCCAGGAGCGGGGGTTAGGAATGAGCAGTTCTTC.

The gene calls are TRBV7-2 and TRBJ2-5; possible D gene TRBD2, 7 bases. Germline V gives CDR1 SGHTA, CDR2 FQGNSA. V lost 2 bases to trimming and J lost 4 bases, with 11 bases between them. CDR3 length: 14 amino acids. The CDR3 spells CASSLWGGGETQYF. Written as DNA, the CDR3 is TGTGCCAGCAGCTTATGGGGGGGCGGAGAGACCCAGTACTTC.

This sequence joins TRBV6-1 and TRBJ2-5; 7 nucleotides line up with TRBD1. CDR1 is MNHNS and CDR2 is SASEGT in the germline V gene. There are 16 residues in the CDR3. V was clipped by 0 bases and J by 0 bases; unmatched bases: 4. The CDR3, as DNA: TGTGCCAGCAGTGAAGCGACAGGGCCATACCAAGAGACCCAGTACTTC. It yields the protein CASSEATGPYQETQYF.

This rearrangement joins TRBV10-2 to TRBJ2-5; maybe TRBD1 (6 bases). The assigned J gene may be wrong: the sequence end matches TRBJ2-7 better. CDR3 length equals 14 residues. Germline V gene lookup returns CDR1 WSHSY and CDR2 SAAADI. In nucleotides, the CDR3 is TGCGCCAGCAGGGAACGCTACAGGGTCCACGAGCAGTACTTC. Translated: CASRERYRVHEQYF.

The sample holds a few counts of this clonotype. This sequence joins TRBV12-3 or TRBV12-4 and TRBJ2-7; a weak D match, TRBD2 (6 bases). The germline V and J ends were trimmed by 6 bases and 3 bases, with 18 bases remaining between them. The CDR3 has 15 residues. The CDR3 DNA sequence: TGTGCCAGCAGGCTAGGGAGTGGGGGGTTCTACGAGCAGTACTTC. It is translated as CASRLGSGGFYEQYF.

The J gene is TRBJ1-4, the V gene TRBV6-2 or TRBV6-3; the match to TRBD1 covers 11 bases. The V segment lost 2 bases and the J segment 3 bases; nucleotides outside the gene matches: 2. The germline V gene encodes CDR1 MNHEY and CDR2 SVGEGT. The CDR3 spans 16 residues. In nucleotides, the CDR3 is TGTGCCAGCAGTTACGGACAGGGGGCACCTAATGAAAAACTGTTTTTT. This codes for CASSYGQGAPNEKLFF.

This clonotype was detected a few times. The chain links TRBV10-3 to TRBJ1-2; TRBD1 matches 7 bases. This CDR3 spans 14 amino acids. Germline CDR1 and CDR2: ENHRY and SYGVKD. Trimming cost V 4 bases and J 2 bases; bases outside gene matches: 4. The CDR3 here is CAISVGGGNYGYTF. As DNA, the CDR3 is TGTGCCATCAGTGTGGGAGGGGGCAACTATGGCTACACCTTC.

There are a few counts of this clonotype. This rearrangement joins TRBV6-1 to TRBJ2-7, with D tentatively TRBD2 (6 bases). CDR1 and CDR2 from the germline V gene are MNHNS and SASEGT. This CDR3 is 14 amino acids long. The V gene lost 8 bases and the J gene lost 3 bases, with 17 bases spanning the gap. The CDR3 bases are TGTGCCAGCTCAATCTCCGGGAGTTACTACGAGCAGTACTTC. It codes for CASSISGSYYEQYF.

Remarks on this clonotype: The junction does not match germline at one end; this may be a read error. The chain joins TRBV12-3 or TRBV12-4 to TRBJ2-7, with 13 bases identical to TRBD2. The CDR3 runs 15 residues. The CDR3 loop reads CACSGPGLAGNEQYF. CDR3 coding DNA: TGTGCCTGCAGTGGTCCGGGACTAGCGGGAAACGAGCAGTACTTC.